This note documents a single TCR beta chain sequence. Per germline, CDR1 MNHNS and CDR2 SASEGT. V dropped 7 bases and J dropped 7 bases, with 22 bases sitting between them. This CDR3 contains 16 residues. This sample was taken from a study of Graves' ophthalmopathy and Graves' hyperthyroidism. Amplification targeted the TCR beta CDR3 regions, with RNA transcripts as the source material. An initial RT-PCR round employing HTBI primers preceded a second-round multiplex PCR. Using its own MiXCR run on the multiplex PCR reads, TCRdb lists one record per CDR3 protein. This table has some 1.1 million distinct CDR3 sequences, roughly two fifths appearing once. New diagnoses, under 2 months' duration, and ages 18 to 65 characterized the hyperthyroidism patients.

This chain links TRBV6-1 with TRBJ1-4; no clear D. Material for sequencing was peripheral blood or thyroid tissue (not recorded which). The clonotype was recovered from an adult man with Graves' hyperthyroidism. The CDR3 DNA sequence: TGTGCCAGCACTCGACGTACTCTAGTTGTAGGTGAAAAACTGTTTTTT. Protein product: CASTRRTLVVGEKLFF.